This TCR beta chain was captured by sequencing in a study of monozygotic twins with inflammatory bowel disease. Study outcomes and limitations: People with IBD had fewer clonotypes in common with others than healthy twins did, especially with disease activity. It was not supported that a single strong signal or clonotype was associated with IBD. The authors could not tell different T cell subtypes apart.

The UMIs carried a 6-nucleotide sample barcode, and they were added by template switching. Following a re-call of the 5' RACE reads, TCRdb has one entry per CDR3 protein and lacks DNA. The clone table shows around 450,000 distinct CDR3 sequences, with the ten largest holding roughly 2.2%. This CDR3 has 13 amino acids. Germline V gene sequence: CDR1 DFQATT, CDR2 SNEGSKA (reference sequence). Turning to this clonotype: Its target is not known.

This chain links TRBV20-1 with TRBJ2-3; TCRdb's D gene call, TRBD2, goes unchecked for lack of DNA. The source of this sequence is a human donor with ulcerative colitis or Crohn's disease, or a healthy co-twin of an affected twin (not recorded which). Sequencing was done on a sample of blood. The CDR3 here is CSGRAGGTDTQYF.